A single sample gave rise to the 22 T cell receptor beta chains below, sequenced in a study of regulatory T cells in long-lasting Graves disease. Indicated time point: newly diagnosed GD, antithyroid drugs for less than 3 months. The TCR library was prepared using RNA isolated from PBMCs. CDR3 regions were amplified by Arm-PCR using iRepertoire HTBI primers to build TCR beta libraries. TCRdb re-analysed the multiplex PCR reads in MiXCR, keeping a single row per CDR3 protein. This table holds 450,000 to 500,000 distinct CDR3 sequences, about 16% found once. This sample was also put to use in a study of T cells in Graves' hyperthyroidism and ophthalmopathy.

The sequencing here drew on peripheral blood mononuclear cells (PBMCs), taken at new diagnosis, from a patient treated with antithyroid drugs. Receptor source: a man aged 35-49 years with Graves disease.

The sample holds many counts of this clonotype. The chain recombines TRBV30 with TRBJ2-7; a weak D match, TRBD1 (7 bases). V was clipped by 2 bases and J by 7 bases, with 27 bases between them. CDR1 and CDR2 (germline): GTSNPN, SVGIG (reference sequence). The CDR3 is 17 amino acids. The CDR3 spells CAWSSRDAGQRRGEQYF. The CDR3 coding sequence is TGTGCCTGGAGTTCCCGGGACGCGGGACAGCGCCGCGGGGAGCAGTACTTC.

This clonotype has a count of ten or more. This sequence joins TRBV11-1 and TRBJ2-7; 10 bases line up with TRBD2. The V segment lost 6 bases and the J segment 2 bases; nucleotides outside the gene matches: 1. This CDR3 is 13 amino acids long. Germline V gives CDR1 SGHAT, CDR2 FQDESV (reference sequence). CDR3 sequence reads: CASRLAGAYEQYF. CDR3 in DNA: TGTGCCAGCAGGCTAGCGGGGGCCTACGAGCAGTACTTC.

This clonotype has ten or more counts. This CDR3 reads CASRPTSGRETQYF. The CDR3 DNA reads TGTGCCAGCAGACCGACTAGCGGGAGGGAGACCCAGTACTTC. The chain links TRBV11-2 to TRBJ2-5; 13 positions match TRBD2. The CDR3 spans 14 residues. Germline CDR1 and CDR2: SGHAT and FQNNGV. After removal of 6 bases from V and 5 bases from J, the junction contained 3 bases not matched to a gene.

The chain couples TRBV29-1 to TRBJ2-5; TRBD1 matches 8 bases. CDR3 length: 20 residues. The germline V gene encodes CDR1 SQVTM and CDR2 ANQGSEA. Germline trimming cut 5 bases from V and 7 bases from J; bases unmatched to any gene: 30. CDR3 loop: CSVSLVPAGGVGVREWTQYF. The CDR3, as DNA: TGCAGCGTTTCCCTGGTACCGGCAGGGGGCGTGGGTGTGCGTGAGTGGACCCAGTACTTC.

The V and J genes are TRBV19 and TRBJ1-5; D uncertain. Germline CDR1 and CDR2: LNHDA and SQIVND (reference sequence). The CDR3 covers 14 residues. V lost 4 bases and J lost 0, with 7 bases in between. CDR3 sequence: CASSTMVSNQPQHF. CDR3 bases: TGTGCCAGTAGTACCATGGTTAGCAATCAGCCCCAGCATTTT.

This clonotype was observed many times. This chain uses TRBV7-8 with TRBJ2-1, with a weak D call TRBD1 (6 bases). The length of the CDR3 is 14 residues. With 0 bases removed from V and 4 bases from J, the gap between germline ends came to 7 bases. CDR1 and CDR2 from the germline V gene are SGHVS and FQNEAQ. In DNA form, the CDR3 reads TGTGCCAGCAGCTTAGCGGACAGTTACAATGAGCAGTTCTTC. Translated: CASSLADSYNEQFF.

There are many counts of this clonotype. The chain joins TRBV10-1 to TRBJ2-1, with unresolved D. The CDR3 covers 14 residues. Germline V gene sequence: CDR1 WNHNN, CDR2 SYGVQD (reference sequence). Trimming took 4 bases from V and 5 from J, leaving 12 bases between them. The CDR3 here is CASSGGTLNNEQFF. CDR3 nucleotide sequence: TGCGCCAGCAGTGGTGGCACTCTGAACAATGAGCAGTTCTTC.

This clonotype was detected only a few times. The V and J genes are TRBV19 and TRBJ1-5, with a tentative D call TRBD1 (6 bases). Trimming took off 7 bases at V and 6 bases at J, with 19 bases between the two ends. The CDR3 consists of 15 residues. Germline values: CDR1 LNHDA, CDR2 SQIVND (reference sequence). In DNA, the CDR3 is TGTGCCAGTAACATAGCGGGGGGCCGAGGTCAGCCCCAGCATTTT. Protein: CASNIAGGRGQPQHF.

The CDR3 here is CASSFRGGISGANVLTF. The DNA of the CDR3 is TGTGCCAGCAGTTTCCGCGGGGGGATCTCTGGGGCCAACGTCCTGACTTTC. V gene TRBV28 combines with J gene TRBJ2-6; the match to TRBD2 covers 8 bases. The germline CDR1 and CDR2 sequences are MDHEN and SYDVKM. V dropped 3 bases and J dropped 0; count of bases not matched to a gene: 4. This CDR3 has 17 residues.

A few counts support this clonotype. A much more abundant neighbour one base away suggests this may be a read error. The chain carries TRBV28 and TRBJ1-1; no clear D gene. The CDR3 covers 12 residues. Germline V CDR1 and CDR2: MDHEN, SYDVKM. The DNA for the CDR3 is TGTGCCAGCAGTTATAATTTCGCTGATGCTTTCTTT. This encodes CASSYNFADAFF. Filled out from reference TRBV28 and TRBJ1-1, the complete variable domain reads DVKVTQSSRYLVKRTGEKVFLECVQDMDHENMFWYRQDPGLGLRLIYFSYDVKMKEKGDIPEGYSVSREKKERFSLILESASTNQTSMYLCASSYNFADAFFGQGTRLTVV.

This clonotype was counted many times. The V and J genes are TRBV29-1 and TRBJ2-1, with 9 bases aligning to TRBD1. CDR1 is SQVTM and CDR2 is ANQGSEA in the germline V gene. V was clipped by 6 bases and J by 3 bases; unmatched bases: 3. CDR3 length equals 13 residues. CDR3 DNA: TGCAGCGTACCGGGACAGGGCTACAATGAGCAGTTCTTC. Translating it yields CSVPGQGYNEQFF.

CDR3 bases: TGCGCCGGCGCCTCTAGCGGGAGATACACCGGGGAGCTGTTTTTT. The encoded protein is CAGASSGRYTGELFF. The chain is built from TRBV5-1 and TRBJ2-2; 10 nucleotides agree with TRBD2. Germline CDR1 SGHRS, CDR2 YFSETQ. V shed 10 bases, J shed 3 bases, and the junction held 9 bases outside the gene matches. This CDR3 is 15 amino acids long.

This clonotype occurred a few times. The chain couples TRBV9 to TRBJ2-5, with D hard to call. Trimming left V 0 bases short and J 3 bases short, with 12 bases between. CDR3 length: 15 residues. CDR1 SGDLS and CDR2 YYNGEE come from the germline V gene. The CDR3 sequence: CASSVGPRPEETQYF. CDR3 bases: TGTGCCAGCAGCGTAGGCCCTCGGCCAGAAGAGACCCAGTACTTC.

Many counts were recorded for this clonotype. The V call is TRBV20-1, the J call TRBJ2-5, with D perhaps matching TRBD2 (5 bases). The length of the CDR3 is 14 residues. V dropped 6 bases and J dropped 4 bases, with 18 bases sitting between them. Germline CDR1 DFQATT, CDR2 SNEGSKA (reference sequence). Here the CDR3 reads CSAPRVGAGETQYF. CDR3 sequence (DNA): TGCAGTGCCCCTAGGGTGGGAGCTGGAGAGACCCAGTACTTC.

This clonotype was counted ten times or more. The V gene is TRBV27, the J gene TRBJ2-3; 10 positions match TRBD2. Trimming removed 4 bases from V and 5 bases from J; junction bases left unmatched: 6. The germline V gene encodes CDR1 MNHEY and CDR2 SMNVEV (reference sequence). This CDR3 is 15 amino acids long. CDR3 in amino acids: CASSSLAGAVDTQYF. The CDR3 DNA is TGTGCCAGCAGTTCTCTAGCGGGAGCTGTAGATACGCAGTATTTT.

At least ten counts were recorded for this clonotype. This rearrangement joins TRBV2 to TRBJ2-7, with D possibly TRBD2 on 6 matching bases. V was shortened by 4 bases and J by 3 bases, with 10 bases between the two germline ends. CDR1 is SNHLY and CDR2 is FYNNEI in the germline V gene. The CDR3 runs 13 residues. The CDR3 bases are TGTGCCAGCAGTGTGAGCGGGTACTACGAGCAGTACTTC. It translates to CASSVSGYYEQYF.

This rearrangement joins TRBV9 to TRBJ2-7; 7 bases are shared with TRBD1. Germline CDR1 reads SGDLS; CDR2 reads YYNGEE. The CDR3 extends over 15 amino acids. The V segment lost 3 bases and the J segment 3 bases; nucleotides outside the gene matches: 9. The CDR3 nucleotides are TGTGCCAGCAGCGCATCAGGGGGTTCCAGCTACGAGCAGTACTTC. The encoded protein is CASSASGGSSYEQYF.

In its sample, this clonotype was seen many times. The chain couples TRBV7-9 to TRBJ2-7; D is undetermined. Germline V CDR1 and CDR2: SEHNR, FQNEAQ (reference sequence). This CDR3 contains 14 residues. The V gene lost 5 bases and the J gene lost 1 base, with 12 bases spanning the gap. DNA for the CDR3: TGTGCCAGCAGCCCATCGGCAGTATCCTACGAGCAGTACTTC. This encodes CASSPSAVSYEQYF.

This clonotype was seen many times. This CDR3 is CASSDYGQSQETQYF. The DNA for the CDR3 is TGTGCCAGCAGTGATTATGGGCAGTCACAAGAGACCCAGTACTTC. The chain carries TRBV6-1 and TRBJ2-5; D is uncertain. The CDR3 length is 15 residues. Germline V lookup: CDR1 MNHNS, CDR2 SASEGT. The germline V and J ends were trimmed by 3 bases and 2 bases, with 13 bases remaining between them.

With regard to this clonotype: A clone one base away is much larger, so this may be a read error. V and J are TRBV7-9 and TRBJ1-2; D may be TRBD1 (6 bases). Deletions cut 4 bases from V and 4 bases from J, with 16 bases between. This CDR3 is built from 15 residues. Germline V gene sequence: CDR1 SEHNR, CDR2 FQNEAQ (reference sequence). The CDR3 loop reads CASSWRPGQSYGYTF. For the CDR3, the DNA is TGTGCCAGCAGCTGGCGGCCCGGACAGTCCTATGGCTACACCTTC.

This clonotype was seen repeatedly, ten times or more. This rearrangement joins TRBV10-3 to TRBJ2-7; 9 positions agree with TRBD2. Losses at the gene ends were 2 bases for V and 2 bases for J; bases not matched to a gene: 4. The CDR3 contains 15 residues. The germline CDR1 and CDR2 sequences are ENHRY and SYGVKD. The CDR3 DNA is TGTGCCATCAGTGAGGGACTAGCGAGCACCTACGAGCAGTACTTC. Translation gives CAISEGLASTYEQYF.

In its sample, this clonotype was seen many times. V is TRBV2 and J is TRBJ2-7, with a tentative D call TRBD1 (6 bases). CDR3 length: 19 amino acids. Between the trimmed V and J ends, which lost 3 bases and 3 bases, there was a span of 27 bases. Germline CDR1 is SNHLY and CDR2 is FYNNEI. The CDR3, as DNA: TGTGCCAGCAGTGAGATGACAGGCACGGACGGGAAGGTTATCTACGAGCAGTACTTC. Its protein product is CASSEMTGTDGKVIYEQYF.